The 9 T cell receptor beta chains presented below share a single source sample, sequenced in a study of cytomegalovirus exposure and HLA in healthy donors. Repertoires were generated with immunoSEQ multiplex PCR, while TCRdb's copy carries only in-frame clones and drops some. The sample includes about 160,000 clones, roughly 96% seen only once; the top ten take about 0.89%. Sequencing was performed on PBMCs. The receptor set was obtained from a woman aged 18-30 years in good health and CMV-seronegative.

The V gene is TRBV14, the J gene TRBJ1-1; no firm D call. The CDR3 extends over 14 amino acids. The V gene's germline CDR1 is SGHDN and CDR2 FVKESK. The germline V and J ends were trimmed by 2 bases and 0 bases, with 7 bases remaining between them. Here the CDR3 DNA reads TGTGCCAGCAGCCAATGGGCGCTGAACACTGAAGCTTTCTTT. Its protein product is CASSQWALNTEAFF. Looking up the rest from reference TRBV14 and TRBJ1-1 gives the full variable domain: EAGVTQFPSHSVIEKGQTVTLRCDPISGHDNLYWYRRVMGKEIKFLLHFVKESKQDESGMPNNRFLAERTGGTYSTLKVQPAELEDSGVYFCASSQWALNTEAFFGQGTRLTVV.

Remarks on this clone: This sample includes further DNA sequences coding for the same CDR3. This rearrangement joins TRBV5-1 to TRBJ1-5; D call uncertain. This CDR3 spans 14 amino acids. Between the trimmed V and J ends, which lost 0 bases and 4 bases, there was a span of 8 bases. Germline V gene data show CDR1 as SGHRS and CDR2 as YFSETQ. The CDR3 bases are TGCGCCAGCAGCTTGGATTCCGGTAATCAGCCCCAGCATTTT. It translates to CASSLDSGNQPQHF.

V gene TRBV7-3 combines with J gene TRBJ1-2; D might be TRBD1 (6 bases). V lost 6 bases to trimming and J lost 1 base, with 12 bases between them. CDR1 is SGHTA and CDR2 is FQGTGA in the germline V gene. This CDR3 has 14 amino acids. CDR3 bases: TGTGCCAGCAGTCCAGGGGCGGGTAACTATGGCTACACCTTC. Its translation is CASSPGAGNYGYTF.

The V gene is TRBV5-1, the J gene TRBJ1-3; D gene uncertain. The germline V and J ends were trimmed by 4 bases and 6 bases, with 17 bases remaining between them. Germline V gene lookup returns CDR1 SGHRS and CDR2 YFSETQ. The CDR3 spans 15 residues. The CDR3, as DNA: TGCGCCAGCAGCCCTCGCGCGGTGAGCCAAAACACCATATATTTT. Translating it yields CASSPRAVSQNTIYF.

This clone was seen a handful of times. The chain has TRBV29-1 and TRBJ1-2; D not resolved. The V end was cut by 4 bases, the J end by 1 base, with 7 bases between. The V gene's germline CDR1 is SQVTM and CDR2 ANQGSEA. The length of the CDR3 is 12 residues. CDR3 region: CSVGRLNYGYTF. CDR3 in DNA: TGCAGCGTTGGGAGACTTAACTATGGCTACACCTTC.

This chain's CDR3 is CASTSGTPRNTIYF. CDR3 in DNA: TGTGCCAGCACTTCGGGGACACCCCGAAACACCATATATTTT. This chain links TRBV2 with TRBJ1-3; possible D gene TRBD1, 6 bases. Trimming took 7 bases from V and 5 from J, leaving 15 bases between them. The CDR3 runs to 14 residues. Per the germline V gene, CDR1 is SNHLY and CDR2 is FYNNEI.

CDR3 amino acids: CASSPRQGSEAFF. The CDR3 region has the DNA TGTGCCAGCAGTCCAAGACAGGGGTCTGAAGCTTTCTTT. The gene calls are TRBV7-9 and TRBJ1-1; TRBD1 matches 8 bases. V trimming: 6 bases; J trimming: 6 bases; junction bases outside the gene matches: 6. CDR1 SEHNR and CDR2 FQNEAQ come from the germline V gene (reference sequence). This CDR3 has 13 residues.

A single count supports this clone. The chain couples TRBV19 to TRBJ2-1, with a weak D call TRBD2 (5 bases). Trimming removed 7 bases from V and 0 bases from J, with 10 bases in between. The CDR3 contains 14 residues. Germline V gene lookup returns CDR1 LNHDA and CDR2 SQIVND (reference sequence). Here the CDR3 reads CASTREVSYNEQFF. CDR3 coding DNA: TGTGCCAGTACCCGGGAAGTCTCCTACAATGAGCAGTTCTTC.

The chain uses TRBV2 and TRBJ1-6; D perhaps matches TRBD1 (6 bases). CDR1 SNHLY and CDR2 FYNNEI come from the germline V gene. V dropped 6 bases and J dropped 13 bases, with 16 bases sitting between them. CDR3 length: 13 amino acids. CDR3 coding DNA: TGTGCCAGCAGCGGGACAAGGGAGCGGCCCCTCCACTTT. It is translated as CASSGTRERPLHF.